One sample yielded the 19 T cell receptor beta chains listed below, sequenced in a study of beta chain features in type 1 diabetes. Reverse transcribing all isolated RNA meant expressed TCRB transcripts were sequenced. Data came from immunoSEQ multiplex PCR; TCRdb stores just in-frame clones and leaves some out. The data show about 140,000 clones, with less than 9% seen just once and roughly 1.5% held by the top ten. Material for sequencing was central memory CD4+ T cells from blood. Every receptor here comes from a woman in her thirties in good health.

This rearrangement joins TRBV28 to TRBJ2-7, with a possible D match to TRBD1 (5 bases). Germline loops: CDR1 MDHEN, CDR2 SYDVKM. Trimming took 5 bases from V and 3 from J, leaving 14 bases between them. CDR3 size: 14 residues. The CDR3 sequence is CASSTPQGSYEQYF. DNA of the CDR3: TGTGCCAGCAGTACGCCCCAGGGTAGCTACGAGCAGTACTTC.

In this sample, this clone turned up a few times. The chain joins TRBV5-6 to TRBJ1-5; 7 positions match TRBD1. CDR3 length equals 14 residues. Losses at the gene ends were 4 bases for V and 6 bases for J; bases not matched to a gene: 7. Germline V gene data show CDR1 as SGHDT and CDR2 as YYEEEE. In nucleotides, the CDR3 is TGTGCCAGCAGCAGACAGGGAGTAATTCAGCCCCAGCATTTT. Its translation: CASSRQGVIQPQHF. The full variable domain, in which reference TRBV5-6 and TRBJ1-5 provide the parts outside the CDR3, is DAGVTQSPTHLIKTRGQQVTLRCSPKSGHDTVSWYQQALGQGPQFIFQYYEEEERQRGNFPDRFSGHQFPNYSSELNVNALLLGDSALYLCASSRQGVIQPQHFGDGTRLSIL.

In its sample, this clone was seen a few times. This chain joins TRBV4-3 and TRBJ1-4; 11 bases are shared with TRBD1. The CDR3 runs 15 residues. Trimming at V came to 0 bases and at J to 8 bases, leaving 2 bases not matched to a gene. Germline CDR1 LGHNA, CDR2 YSLEER. The CDR3 region is CASSQDGTGGEKLFF. CDR3 sequence (DNA): TGCGCCAGCAGCCAAGACGGGACAGGGGGGGAAAAACTGTTTTTT.

The chain has TRBV28 and TRBJ2-3, with 9 positions matching TRBD1. The CDR3 consists of 15 residues. Germline assignment: CDR1 MDHEN and CDR2 SYDVKM. V lost 5 bases to trimming and J lost 4 bases; unmatched junction nucleotides: 7. CDR3 coding DNA: TGTGCCAGCAGTCAACCGGGACAGGGAGCAGATACGCAGTATTTT. As protein: CASSQPGQGADTQYF.

The chain combines TRBV29-1 with TRBJ1-3; tentatively, D is TRBD1 (6 bases). V was clipped by 5 bases and J by 2 bases, with 10 bases between them. Germline V lookup: CDR1 SQVTM, CDR2 ANQGSEA. The CDR3 runs 13 residues. CDR3 region: CSVSRGTGNTIYF. As DNA, the CDR3 is TGCAGCGTTTCCAGGGGAACTGGAAACACCATATATTTT.

This clone has just a few counts. V is TRBV6-5 and J is TRBJ1-5, with D perhaps matching TRBD1 (6 bases). The length of the CDR3 is 13 residues. The germline V gene encodes CDR1 MNHEY and CDR2 SVGAGI. Trimming took off 5 bases at V and 3 bases at J, with 8 bases between the two ends. Here the CDR3 reads CASSQGLNQPQHF. Written as DNA, the CDR3 is TGTGCCAGCAGTCAGGGGCTCAATCAGCCCCAGCATTTT.

The chain is built from TRBV19 and TRBJ2-6, with D possibly TRBD2 on 5 matching bases. V lost 8 bases, J lost 4 bases, and 12 bases lay in between. The CDR3 has 14 residues. Per the germline V gene, CDR1 is LNHDA and CDR2 is SQIVND (reference sequence). CDR3: CASCRRSGANVLTF. Here the CDR3 DNA reads TGTGCCAGTTGCCGGAGGTCCGGGGCCAACGTCCTGACTTTC.

Only a few counts were recorded for this clone. V and J are TRBV15 and TRBJ1-1, with D tentatively TRBD1 (6 bases). This CDR3 region has 17 residues. V was shortened by 0 bases and J by 4 bases, with 18 bases between the two germline ends. CDR1 and CDR2 (germline): LNHNV, YYDKDF (reference sequence). CDR3 DNA sequence: TGTGCCACCAGCAGAGATATATCACCGGGGGGCGGCACTGAAGCTTTCTTT. This encodes CATSRDISPGGGTEAFF.

This clone was counted many times. This chain joins TRBV6-5 and TRBJ2-7; D possibly corresponds to TRBD2 (6 bases). The CDR3 is 11 residues long. CDR1 is MNHEY, CDR2 SVGAGI, per germline. V dropped 2 bases and J dropped 12 bases, with 11 bases sitting between them. In nucleotides, the CDR3 is TGTGCCAGCAGTTACGGGCGGGGCTGGTACTTC. This translates into CASSYGRGWYF.

The chain carries TRBV7-9 and TRBJ2-3; 8 bases match TRBD2. CDR3 length: 16 residues. Germline CDR1 is SEHNR and CDR2 is FQNEAQ (reference sequence). After removal of 5 bases from V and 4 bases from J, the junction contained 11 bases not matched to a gene. CDR3 DNA sequence: TGTGCCAGCAGCCCCCGGGGAGCGGGAGTGTCAGATACGCAGTATTTT. This codes for CASSPRGAGVSDTQYF.

This clone occurred a few times. The chain recombines TRBV19 with TRBJ2-7; possibly TRBD2 for D (6 bases). The CDR3 runs 16 residues. Germline V gives CDR1 LNHDA, CDR2 SQIVND (reference sequence). V lost 4 bases and J 0 bases, leaving 16 bases between the germline ends. Here the CDR3 DNA reads TGTGCCAGTAGTAGCTCCGGGACTGCAGGCTCCTACGAGCAGTACTTC. It codes for CASSSSGTAGSYEQYF.

The sample holds a few counts of this clone. The chain uses TRBV6-1 and TRBJ2-1; a weak D match, TRBD1 (5 bases). The germline V gene encodes CDR1 MNHNS and CDR2 SASEGT. V lost 7 bases and J lost 3, with 10 bases in between. CDR3 length: 13 amino acids. CDR3 protein: CASTQVNYNEQFF. As DNA, the CDR3 is TGTGCCAGCACACAGGTTAACTACAATGAGCAGTTCTTC.

This clone showed up just once. The rearrangement joins TRBV28 to TRBJ2-4, with 10 bases fitting TRBD1. The CDR3 runs 17 residues. J lost 0 bases, V lost 6 bases, and 8 bases had no gene match. From germline, CDR1 is MDHEN and CDR2 SYDVKM. CDR3 DNA sequence: TGTGCCAGCAGCCGGACAGGGGGGCCCGTAGCCAAAAACATTCAGTACTTC. It translates to CASSRTGGPVAKNIQYF.

This clone was picked up a small number of times. The chain combines TRBV11-2 with TRBJ2-7, with D possibly being TRBD1 (6 bases). CDR3 length equals 18 residues. The V end lost 5 bases, the J end lost 6 bases, and 29 bases lay between the germline ends. The germline CDR1 and CDR2 sequences are SGHAT and FQNNGV. The CDR3 reads CASSPLTGLSSSKSEQYF. CDR3 DNA: TGTGCCAGCAGCCCCTTGACAGGACTTTCTTCTTCCAAGAGCGAGCAGTACTTC.

This clone came up a few times. V usage is TRBV7-9 and J usage is TRBJ2-5; 10 bases match TRBD2. Trimming took 0 bases from V and 1 from J; bases not matched to a gene: 5. The CDR3 covers 17 residues. From germline, CDR1 is SEHNR and CDR2 FQNEAQ (reference sequence). Here the CDR3 reads CASSLAGLAGAQETQYF. The CDR3, as DNA: TGTGCCAGCAGCTTAGCGGGCCTAGCGGGAGCCCAAGAGACCCAGTACTTC.

The genes are TRBV7-3 and TRBJ2-2, with 8 positions matching TRBD2. Trimming at V came to 5 bases and at J to 4 bases, leaving 12 bases not matched to a gene. This CDR3 spans 17 amino acids. Per germline, CDR1 SGHTA and CDR2 FQGTGA. In DNA, the CDR3 is TGTGCCAGCAGCCAAGTTGTAGCGGGAACAGGCACCGGGGAGCTGTTTTTT. Its protein is CASSQVVAGTGTGELFF.

The chain recombines TRBV5-6 with TRBJ1-5, with D possibly matching TRBD1 (6 bases). The germline CDR1 and CDR2 sequences are SGHDT and YYEEEE. The V and J ends lost 4 bases and 0 bases respectively, with 11 bases between them. The CDR3 contains 15 residues. CDR3 coding DNA: TGTGCCAGCAGCCGAAAACAGGGTAGCAATCAGCCCCAGCATTTT. Translated, it gives CASSRKQGSNQPQHF.

The chain has TRBV28 and TRBJ2-7; 10 nucleotides match TRBD1. This CDR3 region has 16 residues. Per germline, CDR1 MDHEN and CDR2 SYDVKM. Unmatched junction bases numbered 15, after V lost 8 bases and J lost 5 bases. The CDR3 spells CASAFRLPGTGDEQYF. CDR3 bases: TGTGCCAGCGCCTTTCGCCTCCCCGGGACAGGGGACGAGCAGTACTTC.

In its sample, this clone was seen a few times. The chain is built from TRBV4-3 and TRBJ2-3, with 7 bases lining up with TRBD2. Unmatched junction bases numbered 10, after V lost 0 bases and J lost 4 bases. CDR1 is LGHNA, CDR2 YSLEER, per germline. This CDR3 contains 17 residues. The CDR3 here is CASSQDLRGGSADTQYF. CDR3 in DNA: TGCGCCAGCAGCCAAGATCTGAGAGGCGGGAGCGCAGATACGCAGTATTTT.